This T cell receptor (beta chain) is from a study of cytomegalovirus exposure and HLA in healthy donors. Overall study context: Unique TCRs numbering roughly 85 million, obtained from HLA-typed donors, made up an early data release.

The V end lost 1 base, the J end lost 4 bases, and 11 bases lay between the germline ends. The CDR3 loop spans 14 amino acids. Germline V CDR1 and CDR2: MNHEY, SMNVEV (reference sequence). Use of 60 Vbeta and 13 Jbeta primers characterized the PCR. TCRdb's copy holds only in-frame clones and misses some; the assay was immunoSEQ multiplex PCR. The repertoire includes some 130,000 clones, less than 85% of them detected once, and more than 1.5% sits in the top ten. As for this clone: Its cognate antigen is unknown.

Study-level results: A missense variant in DCLRE1C was later tied to TCR beta V- and J-gene trimming. In most subjects, TCR beta sequences reportedly gave accurate predictions of HLA-A and HLA-B alleles. Researchers counted around 180 TCR beta chains as cytomegalovirus-associated.

The sequencing sample was made of PBMCs. V gene TRBV27 combines with J gene TRBJ2-7; maybe TRBD2 (5 bases). This TCR was sampled from a middle-aged man in good health and CMV-seronegative. The CDR3, as DNA: TGTGCCAGCAGTTTATACGGGAATGCGTACGAGCAGTACTTC. Its protein is CASSLYGNAYEQYF.